One T cell receptor (beta chain) is described in this entry. Within the sample, other DNA sequences also encode this same CDR3. The data were produced by immunoSEQ multiplex PCR, yet TCRdb's version contains in-frame clones alone and is incomplete. The repertoire holds some 130,000 clones, with over 75% as singletons. CDR1 is DFQATT, CDR2 SNEGSKA, per germline (reference sequence). The CDR3 runs to 13 residues. Trimming left V 3 bases short and J 3 bases short, with 9 bases between. This sample was taken from a study of blood T cell repertoires in COVID-19. The chain joins TRBV20-1 to TRBJ2-1; possibly TRBD2 for D (6 bases). The material sequenced was peripheral blood. The sequence derives from a human donor in a cohort sampled during active COVID-19. DNA for the CDR3: TGCAGTGCTAGTGGGACTGGCTACAATGAGCAGTTCTTC. Encoded protein: CSASGTGYNEQFF.